This T cell receptor (beta chain) was sequenced during a study of T-cell reconstitution after alpha-beta-depleted transplantation in children. Germline V lookup: CDR1 DFQATT, CDR2 SNEGSKA (reference sequence). Trimming removed 1 base from V and 9 bases from J, with 16 bases in between. The CDR3 is made up of 14 amino acids. The authors prepared the TCRbeta library with unique molecular identifiers. MiXCR, run by TCRdb on the PCR reads, gives a single entry per CDR3 protein. This sample has hundreds of thousands of distinct CDR3 sequences, with 16% found just once. The sample was PBMCs from the stem cell graft donor, taken from the stem cell graft. The rearrangement links TRBV20-1 to TRBJ1-5; a possible D gene is TRBD1 (5 bases). This clonotype was sampled from a human donor who donated a stem cell graft to a child with acute myeloid leukemia. In nucleotides, the CDR3 is TGCAGTGCTAGAGTGGGGTACAGGTCTGGGCCCCAGCATTTT. Its protein product is CSARVGYRSGPQHF.